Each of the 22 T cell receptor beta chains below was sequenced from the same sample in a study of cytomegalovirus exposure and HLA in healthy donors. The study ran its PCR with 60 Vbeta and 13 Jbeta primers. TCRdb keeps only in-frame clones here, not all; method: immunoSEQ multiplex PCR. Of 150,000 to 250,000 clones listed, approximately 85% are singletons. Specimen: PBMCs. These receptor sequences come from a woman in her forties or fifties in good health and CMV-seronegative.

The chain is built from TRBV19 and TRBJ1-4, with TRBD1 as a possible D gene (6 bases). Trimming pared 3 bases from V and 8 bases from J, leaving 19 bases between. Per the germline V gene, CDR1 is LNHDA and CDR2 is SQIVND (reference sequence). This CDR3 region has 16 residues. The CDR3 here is CASSIGPTGWNEKLFF. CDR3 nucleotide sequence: TGTGCCAGTAGTATCGGTCCCACAGGGTGGAACGAAAAACTGTTTTTT. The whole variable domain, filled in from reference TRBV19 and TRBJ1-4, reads DGGITQSPKYLFRKEGQNVTLSCEQNLNHDAMYWYRQDPGQGLRLIYYSQIVNDFQKGDIAEGYSVSREKKESFPLTVTSAQKNPTAFYLCASSIGPTGWNEKLFFGSGTQLSVL.

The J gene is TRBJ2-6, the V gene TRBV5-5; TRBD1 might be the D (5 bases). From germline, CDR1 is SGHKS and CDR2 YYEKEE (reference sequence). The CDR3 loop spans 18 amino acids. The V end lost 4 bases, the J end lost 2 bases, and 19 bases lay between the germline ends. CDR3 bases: TGTGCCAGCAGCCGTCGGCCAGGGCTTGGAACTGGGGCCAACGTCCTGACTTTC. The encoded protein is CASSRRPGLGTGANVLTF.

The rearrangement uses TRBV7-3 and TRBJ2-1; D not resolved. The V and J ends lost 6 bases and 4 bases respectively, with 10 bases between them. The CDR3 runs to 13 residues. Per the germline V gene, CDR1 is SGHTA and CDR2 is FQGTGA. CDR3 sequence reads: CASSYSRYNEQFF. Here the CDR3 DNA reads TGTGCCAGCAGTTATAGCCGGTACAATGAGCAGTTCTTC.

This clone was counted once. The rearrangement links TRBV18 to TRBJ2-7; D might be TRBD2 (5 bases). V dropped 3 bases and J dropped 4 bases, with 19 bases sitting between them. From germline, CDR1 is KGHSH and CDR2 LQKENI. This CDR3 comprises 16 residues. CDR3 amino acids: CASSPSRASDYYEQYF. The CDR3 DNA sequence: TGTGCCAGCTCACCTTCACGGGCGTCTGACTATTACGAGCAGTACTTC.

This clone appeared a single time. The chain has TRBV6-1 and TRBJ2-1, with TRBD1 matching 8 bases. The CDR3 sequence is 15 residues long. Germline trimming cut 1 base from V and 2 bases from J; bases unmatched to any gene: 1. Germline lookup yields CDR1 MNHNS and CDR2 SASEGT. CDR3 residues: CASSEGTGPYNEQFF. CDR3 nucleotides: TGTGCCAGCAGTGAAGGGACAGGGCCCTACAATGAGCAGTTCTTC.

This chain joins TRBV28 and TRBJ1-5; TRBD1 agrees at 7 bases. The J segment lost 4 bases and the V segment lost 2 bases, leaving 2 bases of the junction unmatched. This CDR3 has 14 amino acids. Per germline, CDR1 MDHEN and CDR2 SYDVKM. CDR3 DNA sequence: TGTGCCAGCAGTTTACCGACAGGGAATCAGCCCCAGCATTTT. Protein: CASSLPTGNQPQHF.

The CDR3 DNA is TGTGCCAGCCGACCTATCGACAGTAGCAATCAGCCCCAGCATTTT. Residues: CASRPIDSSNQPQHF. This chain connects TRBV6-1 to TRBJ1-5; possible D gene TRBD1, 5 bases. Germline V lookup: CDR1 MNHNS, CDR2 SASEGT. CDR3 length: 15 amino acids. V gave up 8 bases and J gave up 0 bases, with 14 bases separating them.

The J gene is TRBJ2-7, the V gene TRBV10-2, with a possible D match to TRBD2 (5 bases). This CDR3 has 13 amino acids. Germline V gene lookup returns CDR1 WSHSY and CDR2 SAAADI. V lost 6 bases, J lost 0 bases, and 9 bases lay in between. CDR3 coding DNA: TGCGCCAGCAGGGACTCTTACTCCTACGAGCAGTACTTC. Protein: CASRDSYSYEQYF.

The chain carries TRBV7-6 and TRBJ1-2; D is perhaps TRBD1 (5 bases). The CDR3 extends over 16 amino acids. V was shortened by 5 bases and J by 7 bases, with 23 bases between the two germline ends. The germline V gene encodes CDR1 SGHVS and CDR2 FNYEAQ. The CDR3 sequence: CASSPGGSGRGGGYTF. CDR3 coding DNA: TGTGCCAGCAGCCCCGGGGGGTCGGGACGAGGAGGTGGCTACACCTTC. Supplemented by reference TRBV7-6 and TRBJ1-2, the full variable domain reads GAGVSQSPRYKVTKRGQDVALRCDPISGHVSLYWYRQALGQGPEFLTYFNYEAQQDKSGLPNDRFSAERPEGSISTLTIQRTEQRDSAMYRCASSPGGSGRGGGYTFGSGTRLTVV.

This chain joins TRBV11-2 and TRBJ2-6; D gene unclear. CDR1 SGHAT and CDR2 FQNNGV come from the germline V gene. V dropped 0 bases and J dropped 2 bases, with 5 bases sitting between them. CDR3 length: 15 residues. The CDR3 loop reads CASSLEHAGANVLTF. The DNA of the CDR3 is TGTGCCAGCAGCTTAGAACATGCTGGGGCCAACGTCCTGACTTTC.

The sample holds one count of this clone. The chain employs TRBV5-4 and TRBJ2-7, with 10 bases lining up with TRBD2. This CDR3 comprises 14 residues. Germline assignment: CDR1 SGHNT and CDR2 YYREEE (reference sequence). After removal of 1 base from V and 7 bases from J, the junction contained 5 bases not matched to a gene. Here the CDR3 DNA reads TGTGCCAGCAGCTTGCAGCGGGAGGGTAAGGAGCAGTACTTC. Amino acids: CASSLQREGKEQYF.

CDR3 in amino acids: CASSPRTFYEQYF. The CDR3 bases are TGTGCCAGCAGCCCTCGGACTTTCTACGAGCAGTACTTC. The chain joins TRBV7-9 to TRBJ2-7; perhaps TRBD2 as D (5 bases). The CDR3 loop spans 13 amino acids. V lost 5 bases and J 3 bases, leaving 11 bases between the germline ends. Per germline, CDR1 SEHNR and CDR2 FQNEAQ (reference sequence).

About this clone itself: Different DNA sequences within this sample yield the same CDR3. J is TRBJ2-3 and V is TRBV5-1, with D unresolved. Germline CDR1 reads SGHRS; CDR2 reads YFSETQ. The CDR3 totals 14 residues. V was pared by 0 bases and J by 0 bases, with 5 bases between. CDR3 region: CASSLAQSTDTQYF. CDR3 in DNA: TGCGCCAGCAGCTTGGCTCAGAGCACAGATACGCAGTATTTT.

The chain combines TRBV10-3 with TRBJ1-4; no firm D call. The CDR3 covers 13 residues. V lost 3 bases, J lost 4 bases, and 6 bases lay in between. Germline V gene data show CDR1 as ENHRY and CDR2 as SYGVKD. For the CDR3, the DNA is TGTGCCATCAGTGAAAAATATAATGAAAAACTGTTTTTT. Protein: CAISEKYNEKLFF.

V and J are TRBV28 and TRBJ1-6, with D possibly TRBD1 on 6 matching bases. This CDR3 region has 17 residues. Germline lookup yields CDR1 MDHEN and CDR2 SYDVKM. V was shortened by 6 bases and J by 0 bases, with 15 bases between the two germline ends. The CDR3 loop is CASSSDSRFSYNSPLHF. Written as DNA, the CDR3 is TGTGCCAGCAGCTCGGACAGCCGCTTCTCCTATAATTCACCCCTCCACTTT.

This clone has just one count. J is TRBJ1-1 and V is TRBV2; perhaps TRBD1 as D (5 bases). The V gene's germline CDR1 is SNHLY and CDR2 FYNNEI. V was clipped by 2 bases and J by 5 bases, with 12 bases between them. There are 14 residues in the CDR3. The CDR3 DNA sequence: TGTGCCAGCAGTGAATGGGGGGGAGGGACTGAAGCTTTCTTT. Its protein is CASSEWGGGTEAFF.

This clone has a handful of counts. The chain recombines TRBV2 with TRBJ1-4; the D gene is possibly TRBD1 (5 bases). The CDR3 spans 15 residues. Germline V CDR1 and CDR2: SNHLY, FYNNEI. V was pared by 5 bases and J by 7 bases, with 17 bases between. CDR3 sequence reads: CASSWDGGSGEKLFF. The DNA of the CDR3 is TGTGCCAGCAGTTGGGACGGGGGGTCCGGTGAAAAACTGTTTTTT.

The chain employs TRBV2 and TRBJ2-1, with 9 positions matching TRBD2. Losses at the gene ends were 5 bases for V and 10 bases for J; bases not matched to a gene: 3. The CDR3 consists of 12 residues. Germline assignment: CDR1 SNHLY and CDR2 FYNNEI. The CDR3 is CASSFGLAEQFF. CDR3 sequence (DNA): TGTGCCAGCAGTTTTGGACTAGCGGAGCAGTTCTTC.

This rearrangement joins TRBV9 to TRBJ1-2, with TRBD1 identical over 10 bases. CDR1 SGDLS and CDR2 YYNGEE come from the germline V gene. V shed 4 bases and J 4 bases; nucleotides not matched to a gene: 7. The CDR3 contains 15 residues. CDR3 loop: CASSPSGTGAYGYTF. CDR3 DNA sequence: TGTGCCAGCAGCCCTTCCGGGACAGGGGCCTATGGCTACACCTTC.

For the CDR3, the DNA is TGTGCCAGCAGTAGTCTAGCGGGCTACGAGCAGTACTTC. Translated: CASSSLAGYEQYF. V gene TRBV27 combines with J gene TRBJ2-7; 8 positions agree with TRBD2. J gave up 3 bases and V 5 bases, and 3 bases lay outside the gene matches. In germline, CDR1 is MNHEY, CDR2 SMNVEV (reference sequence). CDR3 length equals 13 residues.

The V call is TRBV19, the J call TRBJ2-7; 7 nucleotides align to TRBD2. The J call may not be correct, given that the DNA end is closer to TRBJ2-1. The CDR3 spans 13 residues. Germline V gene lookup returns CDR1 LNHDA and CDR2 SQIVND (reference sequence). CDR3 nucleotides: TGTGCCAGTAGCCCGGGAGGTGTCAGTGAGCAGTTCTTC. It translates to CASSPGGVSEQFF.

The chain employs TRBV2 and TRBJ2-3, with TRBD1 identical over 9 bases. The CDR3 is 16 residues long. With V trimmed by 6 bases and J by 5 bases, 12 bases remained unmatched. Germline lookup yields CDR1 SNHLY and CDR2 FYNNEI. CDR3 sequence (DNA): TGTGCCAGCAGAGCTACCGGGACAGGGTTTGGAGATACGCAGTATTTT. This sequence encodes CASRATGTGFGDTQYF.